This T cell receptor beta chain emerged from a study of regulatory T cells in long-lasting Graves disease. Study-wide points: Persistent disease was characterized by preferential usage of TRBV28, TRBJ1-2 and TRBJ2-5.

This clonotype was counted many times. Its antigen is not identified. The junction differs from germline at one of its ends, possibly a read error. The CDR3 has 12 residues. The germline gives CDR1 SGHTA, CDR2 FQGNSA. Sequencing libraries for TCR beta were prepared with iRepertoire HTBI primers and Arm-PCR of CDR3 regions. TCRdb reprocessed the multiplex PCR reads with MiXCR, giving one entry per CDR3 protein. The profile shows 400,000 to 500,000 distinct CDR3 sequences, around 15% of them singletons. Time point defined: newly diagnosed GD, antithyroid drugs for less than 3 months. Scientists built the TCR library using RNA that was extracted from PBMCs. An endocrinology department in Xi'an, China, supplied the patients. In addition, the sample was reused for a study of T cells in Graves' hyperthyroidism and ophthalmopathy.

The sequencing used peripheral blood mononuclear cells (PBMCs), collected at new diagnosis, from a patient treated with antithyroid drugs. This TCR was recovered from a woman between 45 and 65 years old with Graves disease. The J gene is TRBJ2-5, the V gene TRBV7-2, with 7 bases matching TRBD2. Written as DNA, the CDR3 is TGTGCCAGCAGCCCCCCAGCTGGGAGCGGGACCTTC. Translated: CASSPPAGSGTF.